This T cell receptor beta chain was captured in a study of blood T cells in healthy people across ages. The use of a sample-barcoded 5' primer and a J-beta primer mix characterized a second PCR of about 6 to 12 cycles. TCRdb independently ran MiXCR on the 5' RACE reads; one entry per CDR3 protein. This sample has about 1.6 million distinct CDR3 sequences, with roughly 30% found just once. The donors, all healthy, were Caucasians living in Russia, aged 6 to 90. Germline V gene sequence: CDR1 MGHRA, CDR2 YSYEKL. The CDR3 runs 15 residues. V was pared by 1 base and J by 8 bases, with 12 bases between. The origin of this receptor is a woman in her thirties in good health. The sample was blood. The V and J genes are TRBV4-1 and TRBJ1-6, with D hard to call. The CDR3 here is CASSQGRAVDSPLHF. CDR3 coding DNA: TGCGCCAGCAGCCAAGGGAGGGCCGTCGATTCACCCCTCCACTTT.